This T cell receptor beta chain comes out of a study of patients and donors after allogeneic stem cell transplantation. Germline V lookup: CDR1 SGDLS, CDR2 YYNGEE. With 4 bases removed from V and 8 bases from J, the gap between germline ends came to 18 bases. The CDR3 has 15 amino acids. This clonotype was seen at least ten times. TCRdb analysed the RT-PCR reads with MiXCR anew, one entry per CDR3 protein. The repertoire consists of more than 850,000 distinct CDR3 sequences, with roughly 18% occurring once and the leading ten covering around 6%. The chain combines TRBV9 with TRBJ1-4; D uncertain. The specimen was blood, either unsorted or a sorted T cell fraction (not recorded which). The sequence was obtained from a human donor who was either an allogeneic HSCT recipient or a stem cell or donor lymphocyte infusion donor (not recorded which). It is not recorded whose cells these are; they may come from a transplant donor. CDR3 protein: CASSLRAQSIEKLFF. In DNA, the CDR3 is TGTGCCAGCAGCCTGAGGGCTCAATCGATAGAAAAACTGTTTTTT.